The clone carrying this TCR beta chain has just one count. Its antigen is currently unknown. This sample is drawn from a study of T cells in narcolepsy. The method was immunoSEQ multiplex PCR; TCRdb's version includes in-frame clones alone and lacks a portion of them. The sample lists about 13,000 clones; around 90% were seen once. Germline assignment: CDR1 SGHDT and CDR2 YYEEEE. The CDR3 has 13 amino acids. Between the trimmed V and J ends, which lost 4 bases and 8 bases, there was a span of 15 bases. Findings and limits, study-wide: Autoreactive clonotypes reportedly recurred in blood of same and different patients, not controls.

This receptor was taken from a human donor with narcolepsy. The specimen sequenced was CD45RA- memory CD4+ T cells from PBMCs. This chain links TRBV5-6 with TRBJ1-1; D is unclear. CDR3 DNA sequence: TGTGCCAGCAGCCATGACACGACCCAAGAAGCTTTCTTT. It encodes CASSHDTTQEAFF.